What follows are 21 T cell receptor beta chains derived from one specimen sequenced in a study of CD8 T cells in ankylosing spondylitis. TCRdb re-analysed the 5' RACE reads in MiXCR, keeping a single row per CDR3 protein. This table has about 240,000 distinct CDR3 sequences, roughly 10% appearing once. Sequences were obtained from blood, either unsorted or a sorted T cell fraction (not recorded which). These receptors were obtained from a male donor with ankylosing spondylitis or in good health (not recorded which).

This clonotype has a single count. The chain joins TRBV20-1 to TRBJ2-1, with D perhaps assigned TRBD1 or TRBD2 (7 bases each). The CDR3 is made up of 14 amino acids. V was cut by 0 bases and J by 8 bases, with 14 bases left in between. Germline CDR1 reads DFQATT; CDR2 reads SNEGSKA (reference sequence). The CDR3 sequence: CSARDRGGIDEQFF. DNA of the CDR3: TGCAGTGCTAGAGACAGGGGGGGAATCGATGAGCAGTTCTTC.

This clonotype was found many times. The genes are TRBV29-1 and TRBJ2-7, with no clear D. This CDR3 contains 8 residues. V was trimmed by 2 bases and J by 13 bases, leaving 6 bases between them. Germline V lookup: CDR1 SQVTM, CDR2 ANQGSEA. CDR3 residues: CSVENGYF. The DNA of the CDR3 is TGCAGCGTTGAAAACGGATACTTC.

This clonotype was seen only a few times. This rearrangement joins TRBV20-1 to TRBJ2-1; 8 positions agree with TRBD2. The CDR3 loop spans 13 amino acids. V trimming: 8 bases; J trimming: 7 bases; junction bases outside the gene matches: 10. CDR1 is DFQATT and CDR2 is SNEGSKA in the germline V gene (reference sequence). The CDR3 reads CSCRGGFRNEQFF. In nucleotides, the CDR3 is TGCAGTTGCCGGGGGGGGTTTAGGAATGAGCAGTTCTTC.

This clonotype was found many times. CDR3 protein: CSASSFTQTYEQYF. CDR3 in DNA: TGCAGTGCTAGTTCGTTTACACAAACTTACGAGCAGTACTTC. The gene calls are TRBV20-1 and TRBJ2-7; D gene uncertain. V lost 3 bases to trimming and J lost 4 bases, with 16 bases between them. Per the germline V gene, CDR1 is DFQATT and CDR2 is SNEGSKA (reference sequence). The CDR3 covers 14 residues.

CDR3 coding DNA: TGTGCCAGCTCGTCCGGGACAGGGGTCATTAATGAAAAACTGTTTTTT. Translating it yields CASSSGTGVINEKLFF. This chain links TRBV18 with TRBJ1-4; 10 bases match TRBD1. The germline gives CDR1 KGHSH, CDR2 LQKENI. The CDR3 has 16 amino acids. Trimming took 6 bases from V and 4 from J; bases not matched to a gene: 8.

This clonotype was counted only a few times. V is TRBV5-1 and J is TRBJ2-7; TRBD1 is a possible D gene (7 bases). V lost 3 bases to trimming and J lost 1 base, with 20 bases between them. Germline V gene data show CDR1 as SGHRS and CDR2 as YFSETQ. The CDR3 consists of 17 residues. This chain's CDR3 is CASSSGEADRSSYEQYF. The DNA of the CDR3 is TGCGCCAGCAGCTCTGGGGAGGCGGACAGGTCTTCCTACGAGCAGTACTTC.

This clonotype was counted many times. V gene TRBV19 combines with J gene TRBJ1-1, with a possible D match to TRBD1 (6 bases). V shed 8 bases and J shed 3 bases, with 13 bases lying between them. The CDR3 loop spans 13 amino acids. Per the germline V gene, CDR1 is LNHDA and CDR2 is SQIVND (reference sequence). This CDR3 reads CASSEGGDTEAFF. CDR3 bases: TGTGCCAGTTCCGAAGGGGGGGACACTGAAGCTTTCTTT. The variable domain in full, completed from reference TRBV19 and TRBJ1-1, reads DGGITQSPKYLFRKEGQNVTLSCEQNLNHDAMYWYRQDPGQGLRLIYYSQIVNDFQKGDIAEGYSVSREKKESFPLTVTSAQKNPTAFYLCASSEGGDTEAFFGQGTRLTVV.

This clonotype showed up just a few times. The V and J genes are TRBV6-8 and TRBJ1-3, with D possibly TRBD1 on 5 matching bases. Germline V gives CDR1 MNHGY, CDR2 SAAAGT. Trimming left V 6 bases short and J 0 bases short, with 18 bases between. The CDR3 loop spans 17 amino acids. As DNA, the CDR3 is TGTGCCAGCAGGATGCCGGGGCAGTCGACCTCTGGAAACACCATATATTTT. Its protein product is CASRMPGQSTSGNTIYF.

This clonotype showed up many times. The V gene is TRBV5-1, the J gene TRBJ2-3; 13 nucleotides line up with TRBD2. Germline CDR1 SGHRS, CDR2 YFSETQ. This CDR3 is 17 amino acids long. V lost 4 bases to trimming and J lost 1 base; unmatched junction nucleotides: 6. The chain's CDR3 is CASSPRLAGGRTDTQYF. CDR3 DNA sequence: TGCGCCAGCAGCCCAAGACTAGCGGGGGGACGCACAGATACGCAGTATTTT.

Only a few counts were recorded for this clonotype. CDR3 region: CASSGPTGGDGYTF. DNA of the CDR3: TGCGCCAGCAGTGGGCCTACAGGGGGCGATGGCTACACCTTC. V and J are TRBV10-2 and TRBJ1-2; TRBD1 matches 9 bases. The CDR3 sequence is 14 residues long. V lost 4 bases, J lost 6 bases, and 6 bases stayed unmatched. Germline CDR1 and CDR2: WSHSY and SAAADI.

This clonotype was seen more than once but under ten times. The chain combines TRBV11-3 with TRBJ2-7; 8 bases line up with TRBD1. The CDR3 contains 12 residues. V was clipped by 7 bases and J by 5 bases; unmatched bases: 4. CDR1 SGHNT and CDR2 YENEEA come from the germline V gene. The CDR3, as DNA: TGTGCCAGCACGAGGACAGGGAACGAGCAGTACTTC. It codes for CASTRTGNEQYF. The complete variable domain, with remaining parts taken from reference TRBV11-3 and TRBJ2-7, reads EAGVVQSPRYKIIEKKQPVAFWCNPISGHNTLYWYLQNLGQGPELLIRYENEEAVDDSQLPKDRFSAERLKGVDSTLKIQPAELGDSAVYLCASTRTGNEQYFGPGTRLTVT.

This clonotype showed up just a few times. This sequence joins TRBV7-2 and TRBJ2-5, with 8 bases matching TRBD1. Losses at the gene ends were 5 bases for V and 1 base for J; bases not matched to a gene: 3. The CDR3 loop spans 14 amino acids. CDR1 SGHTA and CDR2 FQGNSA come from the germline V gene. The CDR3 protein is CASSPGQVQETQYF. The CDR3 DNA follows: TGTGCCAGCAGCCCGGGACAGGTCCAAGAGACCCAGTACTTC.

This clonotype has more than one count but fewer than ten. The chain employs TRBV4-2 and TRBJ2-3; 11 bases line up with TRBD2. This CDR3 comprises 15 residues. V lost 5 bases, J lost 3 bases, and 4 bases stayed unmatched. Per germline, CDR1 LGHNA and CDR2 YNFKEQ. The CDR3 reads CASSTGTSGTDTQYF. For the CDR3, the DNA is TGTGCCAGCAGCACTGGGACTAGCGGAACAGATACGCAGTATTTT.

This clonotype was recorded many times. The chain carries TRBV20-1 and TRBJ2-7; a weak D match, TRBD1 (6 bases). Germline CDR1 is DFQATT and CDR2 is SNEGSKA (reference sequence). V was shortened by 6 bases and J by 2 bases, with 11 bases between the two germline ends. CDR3 length equals 12 residues. The CDR3 nucleotides are TGCAGTGCCTCGCAGGGGCCCTACGAGCAGTACTTC. Its protein product is CSASQGPYEQYF.

The table lists this clonotype with many counts. The rearrangement uses TRBV5-1 and TRBJ2-3, with D possibly being TRBD1 (5 bases). V was pared by 7 bases and J by 4 bases, with 16 bases between. This CDR3 has 14 residues. The germline V gene has CDR1 SGHRS and CDR2 YFSETQ. The CDR3 protein is CASGAQGAPDTQYF. Here the CDR3 DNA reads TGCGCCAGCGGGGCGCAGGGTGCTCCAGATACGCAGTATTTT.

This clonotype appeared many times. The J gene is TRBJ2-7, the V gene TRBV21-1; TRBD1, the table's D call, lacks a check against the DNA. TRBV21-1 is a documented pseudogene. CDR3 length equals 15 residues. Written as DNA, the CDR3 is TGTGCCAGCAACTCCCGGGACCCCCCTTTCCAGGAGCAGTACTTC. Protein product: CASNSRDPPFQEQYF.

This clonotype has only a few counts. This chain joins TRBV4-1 and TRBJ2-1; TRBD1 agrees at 8 bases. CDR3 length equals 16 residues. Germline CDR1 MGHRA, CDR2 YSYEKL. Trimming cost V 1 base and J 7 bases; bases outside gene matches: 9. CDR3 DNA sequence: TGCGCCAGCAGCCAAGTGGCCCAGGGGGCGGGAAATGAGCAGTTCTTC. It yields the protein CASSQVAQGAGNEQFF.

This clonotype was seen ten or more times. V and J are TRBV7-9 and TRBJ1-2, with 7 positions matching TRBD1. CDR1 is SEHNR, CDR2 FQNEAQ, per germline (reference sequence). CDR3 length: 12 amino acids. Trimming cost V 4 bases and J 6 bases; bases outside gene matches: 2. The CDR3 DNA is TGTGCCAGCAGCTCTCAGGGGGATGGCTACACCTTC. Its translation: CASSSQGDGYTF.

The sample holds many counts of this clonotype. This chain links TRBV14 with TRBJ2-7, with TRBD2 matching 14 bases. Germline CDR1 reads SGHDN; CDR2 reads FVKESK. J gave up 5 bases and V 3 bases, and 3 bases lay outside the gene matches. This CDR3 contains 15 residues. CDR3 in DNA: TGTGCCAGCAGCCAGGGACTAGCGGGAGTAGACGAGCAGTACTTC. Amino acid sequence: CASSQGLAGVDEQYF.

This clonotype was seen repeatedly, ten times or more. This chain links TRBV5-1 with TRBJ1-2, with D perhaps TRBD1 (5 bases). The CDR3 totals 15 residues. Germline V gives CDR1 SGHRS, CDR2 YFSETQ. Deletions cut 0 bases from V and 3 bases from J, with 12 bases between. DNA for the CDR3: TGCGCCAGCAGCTTGGAGCAGGGCTTTCACTATGGCTACACCTTC. Translated, it gives CASSLEQGFHYGYTF.

A note on this clonotype: The junction differs from germline at one of its ends, possibly a read error. The gene calls are TRBV20-1 and TRBJ2-3; the D gene is possibly TRBD2 (5 bases). The germline V gene encodes CDR1 DFQATT and CDR2 SNEGSKA (reference sequence). The CDR3 is 14 amino acids. DNA for the CDR3: TGCAGTAGTACTGAGGGTATCGGCACAGATATGCAGTATTTT. This codes for CSSTEGIGTDMQYF.